This section outlines one TCR beta chain sequence together with its context. Its antigen is not known. Unique molecular identifiers were incorporated during preparation of the TCRbeta library. Via MiXCR, TCRdb re-called the PCR reads, giving one row per CDR3 protein. The sample has around 420,000 distinct CDR3 sequences; 15% to 20% are singletons. The CDR3 extends over 12 amino acids. Trimming at V came to 10 bases and at J to 12 bases, leaving 11 bases not matched to a gene. CDR1 ENHRY and CDR2 SYGVKD come from the germline V gene. This sample is drawn from a study of T-cell reconstitution after alpha-beta-depleted transplantation in children. Findings and limits, study-wide: The origin of high day-60 TCRbeta diversity in some patients lay in surviving recipient T cells and thymic progenitors. The authors attributed T-cell counts and diversity one year after transplant mostly to newly produced T cells. Several hundred expanded graft clones reportedly supplied alpha-beta T cells about two months after transplant.

This TCR was sampled from a boy under two years old who had a stem cell transplant for Wiskott-Aldrich syndrome, so the T cells may come from the graft donor. This chain connects TRBV10-3 to TRBJ2-4; TRBD2 matches 8 bases. The sample in question was PBMCs, mostly from graft donor cells, obtained 360 days after TCRalphabeta/CD19-depleted stem cell transplant. The CDR3 DNA reads TGTGCCACCTCCCCGGGACTAGAGAGTCAGTACTTC. Protein sequence: CATSPGLESQYF.